The clone carrying this TCR beta chain appeared once. These data belong to a study of blood T cell repertoires in COVID-19. Study at large: The study drew acute and convalescent COVID-19 samples from the United States, Italy and Spain. T cells, B-cell-depleted T cells, or PBMCs supplied cDNA or gDNA.

Per the authors' pipeline: Reference gene primers were amplified, and this amplification served to estimate nucleated cell counts. Libraries were prepared by immunoSEQ multiplex PCR; TCRdb keeps only in-frame clonotypes and omits some of them. That table furnishes V, J and clone size, whereas the DNA furnished D and trimming. The table includes about 40,000 clones, roughly three quarters detected once. The germline CDR1 and CDR2 sequences are SGDLS and YYNGEE. The J segment lost 0 bases and the V segment lost 4 bases, leaving 7 bases of the junction unmatched. This CDR3 contains 16 residues. The source material was peripheral blood. The receptor was isolated from a man of 80 years or more with acute or convalescent COVID-19. V usage is TRBV9 and J usage is TRBJ2-3, with TRBD2 matching over 8 bases. In nucleotides, the CDR3 is TGTGCCAGCAGCCCGCGACTAGCGTCTAGCACAGATACGCAGTATTTT. Its translation: CASSPRLASSTDTQYF.